Listed here are 9 T cell receptor beta chains from one sample, sequenced in a study of cytomegalovirus exposure and HLA in healthy donors. Clones were sequenced by immunoSEQ multiplex PCR, and TCRdb holds only the in-frame ones, with some missing. The sample carries almost 200,000 clones, about 81% recorded once. The specimen was PBMCs. These receptors were collected from a woman aged 30 to 39 in good health and CMV-seronegative.

The genes are TRBV30 and TRBJ1-4, with no clear D. There are 15 residues in the CDR3. V shed 2 bases and J shed 5 bases, with 15 bases lying between them. Germline CDR1 GTSNPN, CDR2 SVGIG (reference sequence). In nucleotides, the CDR3 is TGTGCCTGGAGTTTTCCGGGAGCTAAAAATGAAAAACTGTTTTTT. Its translation is CAWSFPGAKNEKLFF.

This sequence joins TRBV14 and TRBJ1-3, with D hard to call. With 2 bases removed from V and 0 bases from J, the gap between germline ends came to 8 bases. This CDR3 is built from 15 residues. Germline V lookup: CDR1 SGHDN, CDR2 FVKESK. The CDR3 loop reads CASSQQVISGNTIYF. CDR3 sequence (DNA): TGTGCCAGCAGCCAACAGGTCATCTCTGGAAACACCATATATTTT. Combining the CDR3 with reference TRBV14 and TRBJ1-3 gives the whole variable domain EAGVTQFPSHSVIEKGQTVTLRCDPISGHDNLYWYRRVMGKEIKFLLHFVKESKQDESGMPNNRFLAERTGGTYSTLKVQPAELEDSGVYFCASSQQVISGNTIYFGEGSWLTVV.

J is TRBJ2-7 and V is TRBV5-1, with 7 nucleotides matching TRBD1. Per germline, CDR1 SGHRS and CDR2 YFSETQ. With 4 bases clipped from V and 6 bases from J, the junction kept 4 bases outside the gene matches. The CDR3 consists of 12 residues. The CDR3, as DNA: TGCGCCAGCAGCCCTACAGGGGCCGAGCAGTACTTC. This encodes CASSPTGAEQYF.

V gene TRBV5-1 combines with J gene TRBJ2-1; weak D call: TRBD1 (6 bases). V shed 4 bases and J shed 4 bases, with 12 bases lying between them. CDR3 length equals 14 residues. The germline gives CDR1 SGHRS, CDR2 YFSETQ. The CDR3 sequence: CASSQPTGYNEQFF. DNA of the CDR3: TGCGCCAGCAGCCAACCTACAGGGTACAATGAGCAGTTCTTC.

This clone appeared a single time. The genes are TRBV6-6 and TRBJ1-5; possibly TRBD1 for D (5 bases). The germline V gene has CDR1 MNHNY and CDR2 SVGAGI (reference sequence). V shed 7 bases and J shed 2 bases, with 15 bases lying between them. CDR3 size: 15 residues. The CDR3 DNA follows: TGTGCCAGCATGGGGGGAGGTACGGGCAATCAGCCCCAGCATTTT. It translates to CASMGGGTGNQPQHF.

This rearrangement joins TRBV27 to TRBJ2-1; 7 bases are a match to TRBD2. Germline assignment: CDR1 MNHEY and CDR2 SMNVEV (reference sequence). This CDR3 is 12 amino acids long. The trim removed 6 bases at V and 9 bases at J, leaving 5 bases unmatched. As DNA, the CDR3 is TGTGCCAGCAGACACACTAGCGCTGAGCAGTTCTTC. Its protein is CASRHTSAEQFF.

The chain recombines TRBV5-4 with TRBJ2-3; D may be TRBD1 (6 bases). This CDR3 has 14 amino acids. The germline CDR1 and CDR2 sequences are SGHNT and YYREEE (reference sequence). V was trimmed by 4 bases and J by 2 bases, leaving 11 bases between them. CDR3 nucleotide sequence: TGTGCCAGCAGCCGGGACACACTCACAGATACGCAGTATTTT. Translating gives CASSRDTLTDTQYF.

This chain connects TRBV6-6 to TRBJ1-1; 7 positions agree with TRBD1. With 5 bases clipped from V and 5 bases from J, the junction kept 8 bases outside the gene matches. Germline assignment: CDR1 MNHNY and CDR2 SVGAGI (reference sequence). The CDR3 sequence is 14 residues long. The CDR3 coding sequence is TGTGCCAGCAGTCTAGACAGGGCTATGACTGAAGCTTTCTTT. Encoded protein: CASSLDRAMTEAFF.

The chain combines TRBV11-3 with TRBJ2-1, with TRBD1 matching 9 bases. Trimming removed 8 bases from V and 4 bases from J; junction bases left unmatched: 3. The germline CDR1 and CDR2 sequences are SGHNT and YENEEA. The CDR3 extends over 13 amino acids. The CDR3 loop reads CASGTGIYNEQFF. The CDR3 DNA sequence: TGTGCCAGCGGGACAGGGATATACAATGAGCAGTTCTTC.